This TCR beta chain was obtained from a study of T cell responses to AZD1222 COVID-19 vaccine. Remarks on this clone: Its specificity is unknown.

Trimming removed 4 bases from V and 7 bases from J; junction bases left unmatched: 8. From germline, CDR1 is PRHDT and CDR2 FYEKMQ (reference sequence). The CDR3 has 15 residues. General study points: Females outnumbered males among donors, who were mostly white British; clonal diversity was possibly underestimated.

Assay used: immunoSEQ multiplex PCR; TCRdb lists only in-frame clones, some missing. Altogether about 72,000 clones are present, 70% to 90% being singletons, with the ten largest covering roughly 28%. The receptor was isolated from an adult who received the AZD1222 COVID-19 vaccine. The sample was peripheral blood, taken 28 days after the second AZD1222 dose. The genes are TRBV13 and TRBJ2-1; TRBD2 aligns across 9 bases. This CDR3 reads CASSSCGRASNEQFF. CDR3 nucleotides: TGTGCCAGCAGCTCCTGCGGGAGGGCCTCTAATGAGCAGTTCTTC.